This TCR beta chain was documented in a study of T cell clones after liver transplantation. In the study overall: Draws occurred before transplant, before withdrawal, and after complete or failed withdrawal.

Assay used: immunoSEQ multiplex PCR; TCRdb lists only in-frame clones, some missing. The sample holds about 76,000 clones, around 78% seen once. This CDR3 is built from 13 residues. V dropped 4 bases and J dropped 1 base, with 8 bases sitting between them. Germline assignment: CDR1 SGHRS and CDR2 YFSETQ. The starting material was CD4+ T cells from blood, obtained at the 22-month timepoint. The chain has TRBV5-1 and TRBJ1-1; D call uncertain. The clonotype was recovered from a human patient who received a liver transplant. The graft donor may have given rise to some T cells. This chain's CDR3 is CASSPQWNTEAFF. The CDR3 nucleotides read TGCGCCAGCAGCCCCCAATGGAACACTGAAGCTTTCTTT. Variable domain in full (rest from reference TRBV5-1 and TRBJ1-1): KAGVTQTPRYLIKTRGQQVTLSCSPISGHRSVSWYQQTPGQGLQFLFEYFSETQRNKGNFPGRFSGRQFSNSRSEMNVSTLELGDSALYLCASSPQWNTEAFFGQGTRLTVV.